This TCR beta chain derives from a study of human T cells and chemical hapten exposure. V was pared by 3 bases and J by 0 bases, with 9 bases between. CDR3 length: 15 residues. Germline loops: CDR1 SGHRS, CDR2 YFSETQ. The time point was: patch test 2, 6 weeks after DPC sensitization. Treatment in this sample: therapeutic diphenylcyclopropenone sensitization with weekly scalp DPC. TCRdb passed the RACE reads through MiXCR, listing each CDR3 protein once. Of under 450,000 distinct CDR3 sequences listed, roughly 6% were seen once; the top ten hold around 5.6%. This receptor was identified in a woman aged 18-29 years with alopecia areata. Some clones in this sample may be carry-over from other donors' samples. This specimen consisted of whole blood, obtained in connection with sensitization to the hapten diphenylcyclopropenone (DPC). J is TRBJ2-2 and V is TRBV5-1, with a weak D call TRBD2 (6 bases). CDR3 nucleotides: TGCGCCAGCAGCTGGAGGGTATCGAACACCGGGGAGCTGTTTTTT. It encodes CASSWRVSNTGELFF.